The rows below give T cell receptor beta chains drawn from one sample of a study of Ad26.COV2.S vaccination and SARS-CoV-2 variants. This table comes from immunoSEQ multiplex PCR, and its TCRdb copy is limited to in-frame clones, with some not included. The sample yields 430,000 or so clones, 80% to 90% seen once. The material sequenced was peripheral blood, taken in a trial of Ad26.COV2.S vaccine versus placebo. The receptors derive from a person aged 18 to 65 who received the Ad26.COV2.S COVID-19 vaccine or a placebo. CDR3s include the opening cysteine and the closing phenylalanine or tryptophan. D genes are given only for firm matches. Size is omitted from some rows. Given values are once, few, many or a class for expanded clones.

v_gene	d_gene	abundance	j_gene	CDR3nt	CDR3aa
TRBV3-1/TRBV3-2	-	-	TRBJ2-5	TGTGCCAGCAGCTTCCGGGACCCCGTGGAGACCCAGTACTTC	CASSFRDPVETQYF
TRBV19	TRBD1	-	TRBJ1-5	TGTGCCAGTAGTTCCTCCGGGACAGTAAGCAATCAGCCCCAGCATTTT	CASSSSGTVSNQPQHF
TRBV28	TRBD1	-	TRBJ2-7	TGTGCCAGCAGACGCTTGAGGGGGCGCGACTACGAGCAGTACTTC	CASRRLRGRDYEQYF
TRBV7-3	-	once	TRBJ2-1	TGTGCCAGCAGCTTAGGTCTCAACAATGAGCAGTTCTTC	CASSLGLNNEQFF
TRBV10-3	TRBD2	-	TRBJ2-2	TGTGCCATCAGTCATAGCGGGGACGGGGAGCTGTTTTTT	CAISHSGDGELFF
TRBV28	TRBD1	-	TRBJ1-5	TGTGCCAGCAGTCTCGGGACAGGTTGGGGTAATAGCAATCAGCCCCAGCATTTT	CASSLGTGWGNSNQPQHF
TRBV6-2/TRBV6-3	-	-	TRBJ1-5	TGTGCCAGCAGTTTACCGGTCCTGGGCAATCAGCCCCAGCATTTT	CASSLPVLGNQPQHF
TRBV24-1	TRBD2	-	TRBJ2-3	TGTGCCACCAGTAAGGTAGCGGGGAGCACAGATACGCAGTATTTT	CATSKVAGSTDTQYF
TRBV28	TRBD1	-	TRBJ1-1	TGTGCCAGCAGGCCGACAGGGGTTATGAACACTGAAGCTTTCTTT	CASRPTGVMNTEAFF
TRBV2	-	-	TRBJ1-2	TGTGCCAGCAGCGACGAGGCTAACTATGGCTACACCTTC	CASSDEANYGYTF
TRBV7-2	-	once	TRBJ1-2	TGTGCCAGCAGCCGGGATGGGCTTGGCTACACCTTC	CASSRDGLGYTF
TRBV23-1	-	once	TRBJ1-5	TGCGCCAGCACCCAGGGCAATCAGCCCCAGCATTTT	CASTQGNQPQHF
TRBV9	-	-	TRBJ2-1	TGTGCCAGCGCGTCTAGGGGGGCTGAGCAGTTCTTC	CASASRGAEQFF
TRBV6-5	TRBD2	-	TRBJ2-5	TGTGCCATCGGGGGGGGTGAAGAGACCCAGTACTTC	CAIGGGEETQYF
TRBV11-3	-	-	TRBJ2-7	TGTGCCAGCAGTATCGGACCTGGGGACGAGCAGTACTTC	CASSIGPGDEQYF
TRBV5-5	TRBD1	-	TRBJ2-2	TGTGCCAGCAGCTCCTCACCCGTAACAGGGGTTAGGAACACCGGGGAGCTGTTTTTT	CASSSSPVTGVRNTGELFF
TRBV7-9	-	-	TRBJ1-2	TGTGCCAGCAGCTTAGGGCGGGGCTACACCTTC	CASSLGRGYTF
TRBV19	TRBD1	-	TRBJ1-5	TGTGCCAGTAGTAGGGGTGGCGGACAGGGTCATCAGCCCCAGCATTTT	CASSRGGGQGHQPQHF
TRBV6-5	-	-	TRBJ2-7	TGTGCCAGCACCAGACACGGTGTCCCCTACGAGCAGTACTTC	CASTRHGVPYEQYF
TRBV5-4	TRBD2	-	TRBJ2-5	TGTGCCAGCAGCTTGGGAACTAGCGGGGGAGAGACCCAGTACTTC	CASSLGTSGGETQYF
TRBV7-9	-	-	TRBJ1-2	TGTGCCAGCAGCCTAGGGTCGGGAATCCATGGCTACACCTTC	CASSLGSGIHGYTF
TRBV9	TRBD1	-	TRBJ1-5	TGTGCCAGCAGCTCAGAAGGACAGGGCAATCAGCCCCAGCATTTT	CASSSEGQGNQPQHF
TRBV9	-	-	TRBJ2-2	TGTGCCAGCAGCGTGAACACCGGGGAGCTGTTTTTT	CASSVNTGELFF
TRBV21-1	-	-	TRBJ2-4	TGTGCCAGCAGCAAGGGGGTGACAAGTGGGAACATTCAGTACTTC	CASSKGVTSGNIQYF
TRBV30	TRBD2	-	TRBJ2-7	TGTGCCTGGGGCGGGGGGGATAACTACGAGCAGTACTTC	CAWGGGDNYEQYF
TRBV6-6	-	-	TRBJ1-2	TGTGCCAGCAGTTACCGGAGGGCAGGGAAAAACTATGGCTACACCTTC	CASSYRRAGKNYGYTF
TRBV4-3	-	-	TRBJ1-5	TGCGCCAGCAGCCACGGACGGAGAGGGCAGCCCCAGCATTTT	CASSHGRRGQPQHF
TRBV4-3	TRBD2	-	TRBJ2-7	TGCGCCAGCAGCACCGGACTAGCGGGATACGAGCAGTACTTC	CASSTGLAGYEQYF
TRBV6-1	-	-	TRBJ2-7	TGTGCCAGCAGTGAACTTACGGCAGCGAGCTCCTACGAGCAGTACTTC	CASSELTAASSYEQYF
TRBV21-1	-	-	TRBJ1-6	TGTGCCAGCAGCCCCCATTCACCCCTCCACTTT	CASSPHSPLHF
TRBV5-1	-	once	TRBJ1-1	TGCGCCAGCAGCTATGGGACGGAGAACACTGAAGCTTTCTTT	CASSYGTENTEAFF
TRBV5-1	-	-	TRBJ2-2	TGCGCCAGCAGCTTGACAGGGACCAACACCGGGGAGCTGTTTTTT	CASSLTGTNTGELFF
TRBV6-5	TRBD1	-	TRBJ1-3	TGTGCCAGCAGTTCGTCGACAGGGGGAGGTGGAAACACCATATATTTT	CASSSSTGGGGNTIYF
TRBV2	-	-	TRBJ2-7	TGTGCCAGCAGTGTAGGGGACGGAGGAGGCTACGAGCAGTACTTC	CASSVGDGGGYEQYF
TRBV19	-	-	TRBJ1-1	TGTGCCAGTAGTGAAGGACCCGTCCCGTGGAACACTGAAGCTTTCTTT	CASSEGPVPWNTEAFF
TRBV5-4	-	-	TRBJ2-3	TGTGCCAGCAGCTTGCCGGGAGACGGCGCAGATACGCAGTATTTT	CASSLPGDGADTQYF
TRBV11-1	TRBD2	-	TRBJ2-3	TGTGCCAGCAGCCTACTAGCGGGTAGCACAGATACGCAGTATTTT	CASSLLAGSTDTQYF
TRBV5-6	-	-	TRBJ2-7	TGTGCCAGCAGCATCGCCAGCCTGCGCTACGAGCAGTACTTC	CASSIASLRYEQYF
TRBV7-9	-	-	TRBJ1-1	TGTGCCAGCAGCTTAGGGACCATCACTGAAGCTTTCTTT	CASSLGTITEAFF
TRBV4-1	-	-	TRBJ2-1	TGCGCCAGCAGCCAAGTGGGAAAGGGTCGCCCCTACAATGAGCAGTTCTTC	CASSQVGKGRPYNEQFF
TRBV6-2/TRBV6-3	-	-	TRBJ1-2	TGTGCCAGCAGTTACTCGATAGAGCCTAACTACTATGGCTACACCTTC	CASSYSIEPNYYGYTF
TRBV28	-	-	TRBJ1-2	TGTGCCAGCAGTTTAAGGTTCAGGGACTATGGCTACACCTTC	CASSLRFRDYGYTF
TRBV9	TRBD2	-	TRBJ2-3	TGTGCCAGCAGCGCCAGCGGGAGAACAGATACGCAGTATTTT	CASSASGRTDTQYF
TRBV7-9	-	-	TRBJ1-2	TGTGCCAGCAGCTCCTTGGAGTGGAACTATGGCTACACCTTC	CASSSLEWNYGYTF
TRBV18	-	-	TRBJ2-2	TGTGCCAGCTCACCAGGTTACCTGAACACCGGGGAGCTGTTTTTT	CASSPGYLNTGELFF
TRBV28	-	-	TRBJ1-5	TGTGCCAGCAGTTTAGCTTCCCGGACTTGGAAACAGCCCCAGCATTTT	CASSLASRTWKQPQHF
TRBV5-1	TRBD2	-	TRBJ2-5	TGCGCCAGCAGCTTACCGGTACTAGCGGCCCAAGAGACCCAGTACTTC	CASSLPVLAAQETQYF
TRBV18	TRBD2	-	TRBJ2-2	TGTGCCAGCTCACCACTAGCGGGAACCGGGGAGCTGTTTTTT	CASSPLAGTGELFF
TRBV10-3	-	-	TRBJ1-1	TGTGCCATCGGGAACAGGAACACTGAAGCTTTCTTT	CAIGNRNTEAFF
TRBV5-4	TRBD1	-	TRBJ2-2	TGTGCCAGCAGCTGGACAGGGGCCGGCGGGGAGCTGTTTTTT	CASSWTGAGGELFF
TRBV5-6	-	once	TRBJ1-1	TGTGCCAGCAGCTCGGGGGTATCCGGGACGAAAGCTTTCTTT	CASSSGVSGTKAFF
TRBV5-1	TRBD2	-	TRBJ2-1	TGCGCCAGCAGCTTGGGCCTAGCGGGATTCGCGAACAATGAGCAGTTCTTC	CASSLGLAGFANNEQFF